The 24 T cell receptor beta chains listed next were all sequenced from one sample in a study of spatial heterogeneity in lung cancer (dated by TCRdb to between 2019 and 2020). Receptors were amplified or captured by 5' RACE. The instrument given in TCRdb is NextSeq 500. Using fastp at Q25 and MiXCR, TCRdb reprocessed the public reads and kept productive beta chains. CDR3 protein duplicates are merged, each entry listing the most common genes and DNA. The sample table lists under 4,500 distinct CDR3 sequences, 8.5% to 10% of them with a count of one. The top ten clonotypes cover more than 45% of the sample. Reading the label with the study, this specimen's time point is: sample taken at primary tumor resection. Without any cell sorting, TCR sequencing was performed on whole RNA extracted either from tumor and nontumor lung tissue or from cryopreserved PBMC samples. The specimen comprised PBMCs, sampled at surgery. The receptors stem from a male donor with early-stage non-small cell lung cancer.

Relative to its sample, this clonotype is medium-sized. The J gene is TRBJ2-2, the V gene TRBV2; D perhaps matches TRBD1 (6 bases). Trimming removed 1 base at V and 3 bases at J, with 18 bases between. The CDR3 is made up of 18 amino acids. From germline, CDR1 is SNHLY and CDR2 FYNNEI. The CDR3 DNA reads as TGTGCCAGCAGTGAAGACAGGGACCTTCAATGGTACACCGGGGAGCTGTTTTTT. Its translation is CASSEDRDLQWYTGELFF.

The table lists this clonotype with many counts. The chain combines TRBV28 with TRBJ2-1; the match to TRBD2 covers 9 bases. The germline CDR1 and CDR2 sequences are MDHEN and SYDVKM. V shed 3 bases and J 5 bases; nucleotides not matched to a gene: 14. The CDR3 is 18 residues long. CDR3 sequence (DNA): TGTGCCAGCAGTTTTTTGTGGGGGCTAGCGGGACCTAACAATGAGCAGTTCTTC. Translating gives CASSFLWGLAGPNNEQFF.

The table lists this clonotype with many counts. The J gene is TRBJ1-5, the V gene TRBV20-1; 7 bases line up with TRBD1. The V gene end was trimmed by 6 bases and the J gene end by 3 bases; junction bases not matched to a gene: 8. Germline CDR1 and CDR2: DFQATT and SNEGSKA (reference sequence). The CDR3 is 14 amino acids. DNA for the CDR3: TGCAGTGCCACCTCCGGGACAGTCAATCAGCCCCAGCATTTT. Amino acid sequence: CSATSGTVNQPQHF.

In this sample, this clonotype turned up many times. This chain uses TRBV7-9 with TRBJ2-7, with 7 bases lining up with TRBD1. Trimming cost V 5 bases and J 5 bases; bases outside gene matches: 6. The CDR3 sequence is 13 residues long. Germline V gives CDR1 SEHNR, CDR2 FQNEAQ (reference sequence). The CDR3 is CASSRSTGDEQYF. Here the CDR3 DNA reads TGTGCCAGCAGCCGAAGTACAGGGGACGAGCAGTACTTC.

This clonotype was found many times. This rearrangement joins TRBV21-1 to TRBJ2-1; the table's TRBD1 call for D was not verified on the DNA. TRBV21-1 is marked as a pseudogene. CDR3 length: 13 amino acids. The CDR3 loop reads CASSRRTELEQFF. The DNA of the CDR3 is TGTGCCAGCAGCCGAAGGACAGAACTTGAGCAGTTCTTC.

This clonotype has ten or more counts. The chain couples TRBV20-1 to TRBJ1-6; D not resolved. In germline, CDR1 is DFQATT, CDR2 SNEGSKA (reference sequence). CDR3 size: 15 residues. V lost 0 bases and J 7 bases, leaving 13 bases between the germline ends. The CDR3 DNA is TGCAGTGCTAGAGATCTAGAGGGAGTAAATTCACCCCTCCACTTT. Residues: CSARDLEGVNSPLHF.

There are many counts of this clonotype. The rearrangement joins TRBV12-3 or TRBV12-4 to TRBJ2-2; TRBD1 matches 7 bases. Trimming took 5 bases from V and 5 from J; bases not matched to a gene: 8. The CDR3 loop spans 15 amino acids. CDR3 sequence (DNA): TGTGCCAGCAGTGCCGACAGGGTAGGGACCGGGGAGCTGTTTTTT. Translated: CASSADRVGTGELFF.

The sample holds many counts of this clonotype. The CDR3 loop is CAISEVAKPDTQYF. The CDR3, as DNA: TGTGCCATCAGTGAGGTGGCAAAACCAGATACGCAGTATTTT. This chain uses TRBV10-3 with TRBJ2-3; D remains ambiguous. CDR3 length equals 14 residues. Germline loops: CDR1 ENHRY, CDR2 SYGVKD. Trimming cost V 2 bases and J 4 bases, with 10 bases left between them.

This clonotype was counted many times. The rearrangement links TRBV6-1 to TRBJ2-1; the D gene is possibly TRBD1 (6 bases). From germline, CDR1 is MNHNS and CDR2 SASEGT. CDR3 length equals 13 residues. The V end lost 6 bases, the J end lost 8 bases, and 14 bases lay between the germline ends. CDR3 bases: TGTGCCAGCAGATTTACAGGGAATCATGAGCAGTTCTTC. Protein sequence: CASRFTGNHEQFF.

The chain uses TRBV7-9 and TRBJ2-5, with D hard to call. The CDR3 loop spans 14 amino acids. Germline V gives CDR1 SEHNR, CDR2 FQNEAQ (reference sequence). Trimming stripped 5 bases from V and 1 base from J, with 11 bases between. The CDR3 nucleotides are TGTGCCAGCAGCGACCTAGTCCCCCAAGAGACCCAGTACTTC. It is translated as CASSDLVPQETQYF.

This clonotype has ten or more counts. The chain is built from TRBV28 and TRBJ2-3; 15 positions match TRBD2. The CDR3 runs to 16 residues. Germline CDR1 is MDHEN and CDR2 is SYDVKM. V lost 5 bases to trimming and J lost 10 bases; unmatched junction nucleotides: 10. CDR3 DNA sequence: TGTGCCAGCAGTCCCCCTGGGACTAGCGGGGGGAACTCGCAGTATTTT. This codes for CASSPPGTSGGNSQYF.

Only a few counts were recorded for this clonotype. J is TRBJ2-1 and V is TRBV5-1; TRBD2 aligns across 9 bases. The junction had 11 bases not matched to a gene; V was cut back by 2 bases and J by 5 bases. The CDR3 loop spans 17 amino acids. Germline V gene data show CDR1 as SGHRS and CDR2 as YFSETQ. The DNA of the CDR3 is TGCGCCAGCAGCTTACGAATTGGCGGGGGGGCCGACAATGAGCAGTTCTTC. Its protein product is CASSLRIGGGADNEQFF.

This clonotype was detected ten times or more. The genes are TRBV19 and TRBJ1-5; D gene uncertain. The CDR3 is 13 residues long. Germline V gene lookup returns CDR1 LNHDA and CDR2 SQIVND (reference sequence). The V gene lost 4 bases and the J gene lost 3 bases, with 7 bases spanning the gap. The CDR3 sequence is CASSRGLNQPQHF. In DNA, the CDR3 is TGTGCCAGTAGTAGGGGTCTCAATCAGCCCCAGCATTTT.

This clonotype was counted at least ten times. The rearrangement joins TRBV19 to TRBJ2-2, with TRBD2 matching 8 bases. Trimming at V came to 4 bases and at J to 3 bases, leaving 7 bases not matched to a gene. Looked up from germline, CDR1 is LNHDA and CDR2 is SQIVND (reference sequence). The CDR3 runs to 16 residues. The CDR3 sequence is CASSSLAGGDTGELFF. In DNA, the CDR3 is TGTGCCAGTAGTAGTTTGGCGGGGGGTGACACCGGGGAGCTGTTTTTT.

This clonotype was seen more than once but under ten times. The chain recombines TRBV10-3 with TRBJ1-1; the D is unclear. Germline values: CDR1 ENHRY, CDR2 SYGVKD. This CDR3 comprises 13 residues. Trimming cost V 7 bases and J 3 bases, with 12 bases left between them. Here the CDR3 reads CAIMKNGDTEAFF. The CDR3 region has the DNA TGTGCCATCATGAAAAATGGGGACACTGAAGCTTTCTTT.

This clonotype showed up many times. The gene calls are TRBV12-3 or TRBV12-4 and TRBJ1-1, with D perhaps TRBD1 (6 bases). Trimming took off 4 bases at V and 11 bases at J, with 20 bases between the two ends. The CDR3 sequence is 14 residues long. CDR3 loop: CASSWRGGGDAAFF. In DNA form, the CDR3 reads TGTGCCAGCAGTTGGAGGGGTGGGGGCGACGCCGCTTTCTTT.

The sample holds many counts of this clonotype. This chain connects TRBV7-3 to TRBJ2-3; 7 nucleotides match TRBD2. Germline V lookup: CDR1 SGHTA, CDR2 FQGTGA. The CDR3 spans 15 residues. V shed 6 bases and J 0 bases; nucleotides not matched to a gene: 6. The CDR3 is CASSLLAVSTDTQYF. The CDR3 nucleotides are TGTGCCAGCAGTCTCCTAGCGGTTAGCACAGATACGCAGTATTTT.

This chain uses TRBV28 with TRBJ1-2, with 8 positions matching TRBD1. The germline V gene has CDR1 MDHEN and CDR2 SYDVKM. CDR3 length equals 14 residues. Losses at the gene ends were 5 bases for V and 4 bases for J; bases not matched to a gene: 6. Written as DNA, the CDR3 is TGTGCCAGCAGTGAGAGGACAGGGCTCTATGGCTACACCTTC. This translates into CASSERTGLYGYTF.

This clonotype was recorded at least ten times. The V gene is TRBV12-3 or TRBV12-4, the J gene TRBJ2-2; a weak D match, TRBD2 (6 bases). The CDR3 covers 14 residues. V was shortened by 6 bases and J by 0 bases, with 8 bases between the two germline ends. The CDR3 is CASRRGANTGELFF. CDR3 coding DNA: TGTGCCAGCAGGCGGGGCGCGAACACCGGGGAGCTGTTTTTT.

The table lists this clonotype with many counts. The V call is TRBV2, the J call TRBJ2-2; D gene unclear. The germline gives CDR1 SNHLY, CDR2 FYNNEI. The V gene lost 0 bases and the J gene lost 4 bases, with 9 bases spanning the gap. The CDR3 sequence is 15 residues long. In nucleotides, the CDR3 is TGTGCCAGCAGTGAAGCGTCCCGCATCACCGGGGAGCTGTTTTTT. It translates to CASSEASRITGELFF.

The chain recombines TRBV12-3 or TRBV12-4 with TRBJ2-1; TRBD2 matches 9 bases. V lost 6 bases, J lost 8 bases, and 5 bases stayed unmatched. The length of the CDR3 is 13 residues. CDR3 bases: TGTGCCAGCAGGCCTAGCGGGAACCATGAGCAGTTCTTC. This codes for CASRPSGNHEQFF.

The CDR3 DNA reads TGCAGTGCTAGAGATCGACAGGTGACGGCGGTGCAGTACTTC. This sequence encodes CSARDRQVTAVQYF. The chain recombines TRBV20-1 with TRBJ2-7; TRBD1 is a possible D gene (6 bases). The CDR3 is 14 amino acids. V lost 0 bases and J lost 9, with 18 bases in between. CDR1 and CDR2 from the germline V gene are DFQATT and SNEGSKA (reference sequence).

The sample holds many counts of this clonotype. J is TRBJ1-3 and V is TRBV19, with D uncertain. The CDR3 length is 14 residues. Germline CDR1 is LNHDA and CDR2 is SQIVND (reference sequence). Trimming removed 11 bases at V and 0 bases at J, with 14 bases between. CDR3 DNA: TGTGCCGCCCGGTCCCTCCTCTCTGGAAACACCATATATTTT. This encodes CAARSLLSGNTIYF.

This clonotype occurred a few times. The CDR3 DNA reads as TGTGCCAGCAGCAAAGCTGACAGGGGGCGGGATCAGCCCCAGCATTTT. Encoded protein: CASSKADRGRDQPQHF. The chain links TRBV21-1 to TRBJ1-5; the table gives TRBD1 as D, unverified against the DNA. TRBV21-1 is given as a pseudogene. The CDR3 runs to 16 residues.